This T cell receptor (beta chain) appears in the sequencing data of a study of shared T cell receptors in the human thymus. The length of the CDR3 is 16 residues. Unmatched junction bases numbered 10, after V lost 3 bases and J lost 9 bases. Germline V gene data show CDR1 as SGHRS and CDR2 as YFSETQ. Using immunoSEQ multiplex PCR, the repertoire was profiled, and TCRdb retains in-frame clones only, with some absent. The sample has about 660,000 clones, 85% to 90% seen once. These same data were also listed under a study on human thymus T cells. Per that study: From resections taken during corrective heart surgery, the thymus tissue was obtained.

This TCR derives from a boy younger than two with a congenital heart defect. The chain recombines TRBV5-1 with TRBJ2-1; 12 positions agree with TRBD2. Input material: thymocytes. The CDR3 sequence is CASSSLGLAGGVEQFF. CDR3 bases: TGCGCCAGCAGCTCACTGGGCCTAGCGGGAGGGGTTGAGCAGTTCTTC.